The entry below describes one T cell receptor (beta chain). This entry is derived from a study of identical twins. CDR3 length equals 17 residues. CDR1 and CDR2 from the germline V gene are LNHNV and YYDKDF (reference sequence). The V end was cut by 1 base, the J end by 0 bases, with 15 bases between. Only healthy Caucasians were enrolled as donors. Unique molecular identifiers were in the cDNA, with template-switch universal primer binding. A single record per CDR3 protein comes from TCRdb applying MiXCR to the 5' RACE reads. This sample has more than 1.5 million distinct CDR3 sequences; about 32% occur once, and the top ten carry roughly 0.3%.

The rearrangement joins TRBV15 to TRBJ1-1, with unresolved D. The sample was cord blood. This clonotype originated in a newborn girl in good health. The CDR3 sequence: CATSRALRTVMNTEAFF. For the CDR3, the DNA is TGTGCCACCAGCAGAGCTCTCCGGACGGTAATGAACACTGAAGCTTTCTTT.